The rows below give T cell receptor beta chains drawn from one sample of a study of T-cell memory formation after mild COVID-19. TCRdb processed the 5' RACE reads anew with MiXCR; each CDR3 protein has one entry. The sample contains about 110,000 distinct CDR3 sequences, over 15% of which appear only once. The sample comprised PBMCs or a T cell subset sorted from them (not recorded which). These receptors came from an adult woman who had mild COVID-19 (a few samples of this study predate the infection). Cell type and time point are not known. The CDR3 runs from the conserved cysteine through the conserved F or W. D genes are given only for firm matches. The listing skips clone size in some rows; elsewhere it reads once, few, many or a size class.

abundance: few; d_gene: TRBD2; v_gene: TRBV6-6; j_gene: TRBJ2-1; CDR3aa: CASRLTSGDPLHNEQFF; CDR3nt: TGTGCCAGCAGGCTGACTAGCGGGGACCCCCTTCACAATGAGCAGTTCTTC
abundance: few; d_gene: NA; v_gene: TRBV11-2; j_gene: TRBJ2-1; CDR3aa: CASSLGPGFYNEQFF; CDR3nt: TGTGCCAGCAGCTTAGGTCCAGGCTTCTACAATGAGCAGTTCTTC
abundance: few; d_gene: NA; v_gene: TRBV7-8; j_gene: TRBJ2-4; CDR3aa: CASSLIPTWDIQYF; CDR3nt: TGTGCCAGCAGCTTAATTCCTACTTGGGACATTCAGTACTTC
abundance: few; d_gene: NA; v_gene: TRBV24-1; j_gene: TRBJ2-1; CDR3aa: CATSDRTALNEQFF; CDR3nt: TGTGCCACCAGTGATCGAACAGCGCTCAATGAGCAGTTCTTC
abundance: NA; d_gene: NA; v_gene: TRBV27; j_gene: TRBJ1-3; CDR3aa: CASILPLSGNTIYF; CDR3nt: TGTGCCAGCATACTCCCTCTGTCTGGAAACACCATATATTTT
abundance: few; d_gene: TRBD1; v_gene: TRBV7-8; j_gene: TRBJ1-5; CDR3aa: CASSLGDRRNQPQHF; CDR3nt: TGTGCCAGCAGCTTAGGGGACAGACGCAATCAGCCCCAGCATTTT
abundance: NA; d_gene: TRBD1; v_gene: TRBV7-9; j_gene: TRBJ2-7; CDR3aa: CASSFDRGRTYEQYF; CDR3nt: TGTGCCAGCAGCTTTGACAGGGGAAGGACCTACGAGCAGTACTTC
abundance: few; d_gene: NA; v_gene: TRBV27; j_gene: TRBJ2-1; CDR3aa: CASGLQGTEQFF; CDR3nt: TGTGCCAGCGGGTTACAGGGAACCGAGCAGTTCTTC
abundance: few; d_gene: NA; v_gene: TRBV4-1; j_gene: TRBJ1-3; CDR3aa: CASSRVGGNTIYF; CDR3nt: TGCGCCAGCAGTAGGGTCGGTGGAAACACCATATATTTT
abundance: NA; d_gene: NA; v_gene: TRBV11-2; j_gene: TRBJ1-5; CDR3aa: CASSRDGPNQPQHF; CDR3nt: TGTGCCAGCAGCCGGGACGGCCCCAATCAGCCCCAGCATTTT
abundance: NA; d_gene: TRBD2; v_gene: TRBV24-1; j_gene: TRBJ2-3; CDR3aa: CATSDSGTSGPSTDTQYF; CDR3nt: TGTGCCACCAGTGATTCCGGGACTAGCGGCCCTAGCACAGATACGCAGTATTTT
abundance: NA; d_gene: TRBD2; v_gene: TRBV20-1; j_gene: TRBJ2-1; CDR3aa: CSARIGGADFYNEQFF; CDR3nt: TGCAGTGCTAGGATCGGGGGGGCCGACTTTTATAATGAGCAGTTCTTC
abundance: many; d_gene: NA; v_gene: TRBV6-5; j_gene: TRBJ2-7; CDR3aa: CASSYSGLHYEQYF; CDR3nt: TGTGCCAGCAGTTACTCGGGACTCCACTACGAGCAGTACTTC
abundance: NA; d_gene: NA; v_gene: TRBV7-2; j_gene: TRBJ2-7; CDR3aa: CASSLSGGHSYEQYF; CDR3nt: TGTGCCAGCAGCCTATCCGGGGGACACTCCTACGAGCAGTACTTC
abundance: NA; d_gene: NA; v_gene: TRBV7-6; j_gene: TRBJ1-2; CDR3aa: CASSLGGGGYTF; CDR3nt: TGTGCCAGCAGCTTAGGGGGAGGAGGCTACACCTTC
abundance: NA; d_gene: NA; v_gene: TRBV7-9; j_gene: TRBJ1-1; CDR3aa: CASSLDRGSAEAFF; CDR3nt: TGTGCCAGCAGCTTAGATAGGGGAAGTGCTGAAGCTTTCTTT
abundance: NA; d_gene: TRBD2; v_gene: TRBV19; j_gene: TRBJ2-5; CDR3aa: CASSMGTSGQETQYF; CDR3nt: TGTGCCAGTAGTATGGGGACTAGCGGCCAAGAGACCCAGTACTTC
abundance: NA; d_gene: TRBD2; v_gene: TRBV7-3; j_gene: TRBJ2-1; CDR3aa: CASSLLGGVLHEQFF; CDR3nt: TGTGCCAGCAGCTTACTTGGGGGGGTCCTACATGAGCAGTTCTTC
abundance: NA; d_gene: TRBD1; v_gene: TRBV24-1; j_gene: TRBJ2-7; CDR3aa: CATSSRDRIDEQYF; CDR3nt: TGTGCCACCAGCAGCCGGGACAGGATCGACGAGCAGTACTTC
abundance: NA; d_gene: NA; v_gene: TRBV29-1; j_gene: TRBJ1-4; CDR3aa: CSVVSRPDEKLFF; CDR3nt: TGCAGCGTTGTTTCGCGACCAGATGAAAAACTGTTTTTT
abundance: few; d_gene: TRBD2; v_gene: TRBV6-5; j_gene: TRBJ2-7; CDR3aa: CASSYSTSGTSYEQYF; CDR3nt: TGTGCCAGCAGTTACTCGACTAGCGGTACATCCTACGAGCAGTACTTC
abundance: many; d_gene: NA; v_gene: TRBV10-2; j_gene: TRBJ2-5; CDR3aa: CASSNVVALAEETQYF; CDR3nt: TGCGCCAGCAGTAATGTGGTTGCACTAGCAGAAGAGACCCAGTACTTC
abundance: NA; d_gene: TRBD2; v_gene: TRBV19; j_gene: TRBJ2-3; CDR3aa: CASSISRLAGPTDTQYF; CDR3nt: TGTGCCAGTAGTATATCTCGACTAGCGGGACCCACAGATACGCAGTATTTT
abundance: NA; d_gene: NA; v_gene: TRBV7-9; j_gene: TRBJ2-1; CDR3aa: CASSLGQVDSYNEQFF; CDR3nt: TGTGCCAGCAGCTTAGGACAGGTGGACTCCTACAATGAGCAGTTCTTC
abundance: NA; d_gene: TRBD2; v_gene: TRBV11-2; j_gene: TRBJ2-3; CDR3aa: CASSLLAEGQGTQYF; CDR3nt: TGTGCCAGCAGCTTACTAGCGGAGGGGCAGGGTACGCAGTATTTT
abundance: NA; d_gene: NA; v_gene: TRBV20-1; j_gene: TRBJ2-7; CDR3aa: CSARGRDRYEQYF; CDR3nt: TGCAGTGCTAGAGGGCGGGATCGGTACGAGCAGTACTTC
abundance: NA; d_gene: TRBD1; v_gene: TRBV6-5; j_gene: TRBJ2-7; CDR3aa: CASRPGQESSYEQYF; CDR3nt: TGTGCCAGCAGGCCCGGACAGGAGAGCTCCTACGAGCAGTACTTC
abundance: NA; d_gene: TRBD1; v_gene: TRBV4-2; j_gene: TRBJ1-1; CDR3aa: CASSQGTGGSEAFF; CDR3nt: TGTGCCAGCAGCCAGGGGACAGGGGGATCTGAAGCTTTCTTT
abundance: NA; d_gene: NA; v_gene: TRBV14; j_gene: TRBJ1-2; CDR3aa: CASSPATVPYGYTF; CDR3nt: TGTGCCAGCAGCCCGGCGACAGTCCCCTATGGCTACACCTTC
abundance: NA; d_gene: NA; v_gene: TRBV2; j_gene: TRBJ2-7; CDR3aa: CARGPTHSYEQYF; CDR3nt: TGTGCCAGAGGTCCAACACACTCCTACGAGCAGTACTTC
abundance: few; d_gene: NA; v_gene: TRBV7-9; j_gene: TRBJ2-6; CDR3aa: CASSLAQGSGANVLTF; CDR3nt: TGTGCCAGCAGCTTAGCCCAGGGCTCTGGGGCCAACGTCCTGACTTTC
abundance: NA; d_gene: NA; v_gene: TRBV7-2; j_gene: TRBJ2-7; CDR3aa: CASSHNDGEQYF; CDR3nt: TGTGCCAGCAGCCACAACGACGGCGAGCAGTACTTC
abundance: many; d_gene: TRBD1; v_gene: TRBV11-2; j_gene: TRBJ1-1; CDR3aa: CASSWGQLNTEAFF; CDR3nt: TGTGCCAGCAGCTGGGGACAGTTGAACACTGAAGCTTTCTTT
abundance: NA; d_gene: TRBD2; v_gene: TRBV7-9; j_gene: TRBJ2-1; CDR3aa: CASSLGVSGNNEQFF; CDR3nt: TGTGCCAGCAGCCTGGGGGTTAGCGGGAACAATGAGCAGTTCTTC
abundance: NA; d_gene: TRBD2; v_gene: TRBV20-1; j_gene: TRBJ2-7; CDR3aa: CSARGPLVAGTIYEQYF; CDR3nt: TGCAGTGCTAGAGGCCCCCTGGTAGCGGGGACCATCTACGAGCAGTACTTC
abundance: few; d_gene: NA; v_gene: TRBV6-5; j_gene: TRBJ2-5; CDR3aa: CASTVGLQETQYF; CDR3nt: TGTGCCAGTACCGTCGGACTTCAAGAGACCCAGTACTTC
abundance: many; d_gene: TRBD1; v_gene: TRBV7-9; j_gene: TRBJ2-5; CDR3aa: CASSPWDSYSQETQYF; CDR3nt: TGTGCCAGCAGCCCTTGGGACAGCTACTCACAAGAGACCCAGTACTTC
abundance: NA; d_gene: NA; v_gene: TRBV2; j_gene: TRBJ2-7; CDR3aa: CASSAGTAANSYEQYF; CDR3nt: TGTGCCAGCAGTGCCGGGACCGCTGCCAACTCCTACGAGCAGTACTTC
abundance: few; d_gene: TRBD1; v_gene: TRBV12-3/TRBV12-4; j_gene: TRBJ1-3; CDR3aa: CASRLDRGSGNTIYF; CDR3nt: TGTGCCAGCAGATTGGACAGGGGGTCCGGAAACACCATATATTTT